The T cell receptor beta chain described here comes from a study of blood T cell repertoires in COVID-19. Some clones are missing from TCRdb's copy, which holds only in-frame ones; the method was immunoSEQ multiplex PCR. The data contain about 400,000 clones, more than 75% of them singletons. The V gene end was trimmed by 5 bases and the J gene end by 8 bases; junction bases not matched to a gene: 9. Germline V CDR1 and CDR2: LGHDT, YNNKEL (reference sequence). CDR3 size: 14 residues. The sequence was obtained from a human donor in a cohort sampled during active COVID-19. The chain employs TRBV3-1 (or the pseudogene TRBV3-2) and TRBJ2-1; 7 bases are shared with TRBD1. Sequencing input: peripheral blood. CDR3 sequence (DNA): TGTGCCAGCAGCTGGGACAGAACTAGGGATGAGCAGTTCTTC. Its translation is CASSWDRTRDEQFF.